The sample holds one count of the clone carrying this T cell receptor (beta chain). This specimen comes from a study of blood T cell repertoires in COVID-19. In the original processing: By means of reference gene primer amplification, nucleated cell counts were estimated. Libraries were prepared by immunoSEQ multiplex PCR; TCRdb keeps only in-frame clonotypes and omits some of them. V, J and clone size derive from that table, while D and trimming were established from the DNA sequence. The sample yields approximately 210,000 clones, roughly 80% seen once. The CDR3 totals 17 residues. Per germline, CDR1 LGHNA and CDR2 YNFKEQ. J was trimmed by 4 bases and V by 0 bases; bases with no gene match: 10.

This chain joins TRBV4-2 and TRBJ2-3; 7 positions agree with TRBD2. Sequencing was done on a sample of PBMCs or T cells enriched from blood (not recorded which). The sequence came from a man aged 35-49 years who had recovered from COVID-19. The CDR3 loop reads CASSQDGGGGPPDTQYF. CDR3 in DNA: TGTGCCAGCAGCCAAGACGGTGGGGGAGGGCCCCCAGATACGCAGTATTTT.